These 32 T cell receptor beta chains were sequenced from one sample in a study of human T cells and chemical hapten exposure. TCRdb re-called the RACE reads through MiXCR, storing one row per CDR3 protein. The table shows about 350,000 distinct CDR3 sequences, with around 6% occurring only once. Time point indicated: patch test 2, 6 weeks after DPC sensitization. Treatment specified: therapeutic diphenylcyclopropenone sensitization with weekly scalp DPC. This material consisted of whole blood, taken in connection with sensitization to the hapten diphenylcyclopropenone (DPC). The receptors were sampled from a woman aged 18 to 35 with alopecia areata. Some clones in this sample may be carry-over from other donors' samples.

This clonotype showed up just a few times. The J gene is TRBJ2-7, the V gene TRBV10-3; TRBD2 agrees at 7 bases. Germline CDR1 and CDR2: ENHRY and SYGVKD. Trimming cost V 8 bases and J 0 bases; bases outside gene matches: 7. The CDR3 runs 14 residues. The DNA for the CDR3 is TGTGCCATCCGAGCGGGGCTAAGCTCCTACGAGCAGTACTTC. Amino acid sequence: CAIRAGLSSYEQYF.

This clonotype was observed many times. The chain links TRBV5-1 to TRBJ1-4; D uncertain. The CDR3 totals 12 residues. The germline V gene has CDR1 SGHRS and CDR2 YFSETQ. V was pared by 4 bases and J by 11 bases, with 12 bases between. The CDR3 loop reads CASSEDREKLFF. The CDR3 coding sequence is TGCGCCAGCAGCGAGGACCGGGAGAAACTGTTTTTT. Using reference TRBV5-1 and TRBJ1-4 for the parts outside the CDR3, the full variable domain is KAGVTQTPRYLIKTRGQQVTLSCSPISGHRSVSWYQQTPGQGLQFLFEYFSETQRNKGNFPGRFSGRQFSNSRSEMNVSTLELGDSALYLCASSEDREKLFFGSGTQLSVL.

This rearrangement joins TRBV5-1 to TRBJ2-7; 11 nucleotides line up with TRBD1. CDR1 and CDR2 (germline): SGHRS, YFSETQ. The V segment lost 6 bases and the J segment 5 bases; nucleotides outside the gene matches: 7. The CDR3 has 14 amino acids. The CDR3 DNA sequence: TGCGCCAGCAAGGGGACAGGGGGAATCAACGAGCAGTACTTC. Protein sequence: CASKGTGGINEQYF.

This clonotype was seen more than once but under ten times. The chain links TRBV3-1 to TRBJ2-1; tentatively, D is TRBD1 (5 bases). The CDR3 extends over 13 amino acids. Trimming removed 2 bases at V and 8 bases at J, with 10 bases between. CDR1 LGHDT and CDR2 YNNKEL come from the germline V gene (reference sequence). The CDR3 sequence: CASSQSQGYEQFF. The CDR3 coding sequence is TGTGCCAGCAGCCAAAGCCAGGGATATGAGCAGTTCTTC.

This clonotype was detected only a few times. The V and J genes are TRBV6-5 and TRBJ2-3, with unresolved D. The CDR3 spans 13 residues. The V end was cut by 5 bases, the J end by 4 bases, with 10 bases between. Germline V lookup: CDR1 MNHEY, CDR2 SVGAGI. The CDR3: CASSKPSADTQYF. As DNA, the CDR3 is TGTGCCAGCAGTAAACCTTCTGCAGATACGCAGTATTTT.

The chain combines TRBV3-1 with TRBJ2-3; 7 nucleotides match TRBD1. In germline, CDR1 is LGHDT, CDR2 YNNKEL (reference sequence). V shed 4 bases, J shed 2 bases, and the junction held 6 bases outside the gene matches. CDR3 length: 15 residues. The CDR3 loop reads CASSPTGTDTDTQYF. Written as DNA, the CDR3 is TGTGCCAGCAGCCCAACCGGGACAGACACAGATACGCAGTATTTT.

The table lists this clonotype with a few counts. The rearrangement joins TRBV4-3 to TRBJ1-1; D is unresolved. From germline, CDR1 is LGHNA and CDR2 YSLEER. V was trimmed by 0 bases and J by 4 bases, leaving 12 bases between them. The CDR3 runs to 15 residues. This chain's CDR3 is CASSQDREGSTEAFF. DNA for the CDR3: TGCGCCAGCAGCCAAGATAGAGAGGGAAGCACTGAAGCTTTCTTT.

This clonotype has only a few counts. This rearrangement joins TRBV7-2 to TRBJ2-3, with 11 bases lining up with TRBD2. From germline, CDR1 is SGHTA and CDR2 FQGNSA. Germline trimming cut 5 bases from V and 1 base from J; bases unmatched to any gene: 5. The CDR3 is 16 amino acids. The CDR3 nucleotides are TGTGCCAGCAGCCGGAAGACTAGCGGGGGCACAGATACGCAGTATTTT. It translates to CASSRKTSGGTDTQYF.

This clonotype was found a few times. This rearrangement joins TRBV4-1 to TRBJ2-3; possibly TRBD2 for D (5 bases). V shed 6 bases and J shed 2 bases, with 15 bases lying between them. Germline V gene lookup returns CDR1 MGHRA and CDR2 YSYEKL. The CDR3 consists of 15 residues. The chain's CDR3 is CASSPLPGDTDTQYF. CDR3 DNA: TGCGCCAGCAGTCCTTTACCCGGGGACACAGATACGCAGTATTTT.

The table lists this clonotype with many counts. V usage is TRBV4-2 and J usage is TRBJ2-6; no reliable D call. V was clipped by 1 base and J by 0 bases, with 10 bases between them. This CDR3 has 17 residues. Germline values: CDR1 LGHNA, CDR2 YNFKEQ. CDR3 residues: CASSQAASTSGANVLTF. The CDR3 DNA is TGTGCCAGCAGCCAAGCGGCGTCCACCTCTGGGGCCAACGTCCTGACTTTC.

This clonotype was seen many times. This rearrangement joins TRBV7-6 to TRBJ1-1; a possible D gene is TRBD1 (5 bases). V dropped 5 bases and J dropped 1 base, with 17 bases sitting between them. The germline V gene has CDR1 SGHVS and CDR2 FNYEAQ. The CDR3 totals 16 residues. CDR3 amino acids: CASSRGAIVSNTEAFF. DNA of the CDR3: TGTGCCAGCAGCCGGGGCGCAATAGTTTCGAACACTGAAGCTTTCTTT.

This clonotype was observed a handful of times. This chain joins TRBV6-6 and TRBJ2-3, with TRBD1 identical over 7 bases. Per the germline V gene, CDR1 is MNHNY and CDR2 is SVGAGI (reference sequence). CDR3 length: 17 amino acids. The J segment lost 2 bases and the V segment lost 2 bases, leaving 10 bases of the junction unmatched. The CDR3 region has the DNA TGTGCCAGCAGTTACCCTCATGGTACAGGGGTCACAGATACGCAGTATTTT. This translates into CASSYPHGTGVTDTQYF.

This clonotype was seen ten or more times. V is TRBV5-1 and J is TRBJ1-5; no reliable D call. Germline CDR1 and CDR2: SGHRS and YFSETQ. V was clipped by 4 bases and J by 5 bases, with 10 bases between them. This CDR3 contains 13 residues. CDR3: CASSQDPDQPQHF. The CDR3 DNA is TGCGCCAGCAGCCAGGACCCGGATCAGCCCCAGCATTTT.

The chain is built from TRBV13 and TRBJ2-3, with 8 bases matching TRBD2. This CDR3 is built from 14 residues. Germline CDR1 PRHDT, CDR2 FYEKMQ (reference sequence). V gave up 4 bases and J gave up 4 bases; unmatched junction bases: 4. The CDR3 sequence is CASSSGLVPDTQYF. The DNA for the CDR3 is TGTGCCAGCAGCTCGGGACTAGTCCCAGATACGCAGTATTTT. Looking up the rest from reference TRBV13 and TRBJ2-3 gives the full variable domain: AAGVIQSPRHLIKEKRETATLKCYPIPRHDTVYWYQQGPGQDPQFLISFYEKMQSDKGSIPDRFSAQQFSDYHSELNMSSLELGDSALYFCASSSGLVPDTQYFGPGTRLTVL.

At least ten counts were recorded for this clonotype. This sequence joins TRBV7-2 and TRBJ1-5; 9 positions match TRBD1. This CDR3 is built from 15 residues. CDR1 and CDR2 (germline): SGHTA, FQGNSA. After removal of 5 bases from V and 1 base from J, the junction contained 3 bases not matched to a gene. The CDR3 sequence: CASSLDRGSNQPQHF. The CDR3 bases are TGTGCCAGCAGCCTCGACAGGGGGAGCAATCAGCCCCAGCATTTT.

The genes are TRBV10-3 and TRBJ2-3, with D perhaps TRBD1 (5 bases). Germline V gene sequence: CDR1 ENHRY, CDR2 SYGVKD. Trimming took off 4 bases at V and 0 bases at J, with 8 bases between the two ends. CDR3 length: 14 amino acids. The CDR3 region has the DNA TGTGCCATCAGTGTGGGGCCAAGCACAGATACGCAGTATTTT. Its protein is CAISVGPSTDTQYF.

The sample holds a few counts of this clonotype. The chain combines TRBV3-1 with TRBJ2-1; 8 nucleotides align to TRBD1. Germline values: CDR1 LGHDT, CDR2 YNNKEL (reference sequence). The CDR3 has 16 amino acids. V was pared by 6 bases and J by 3 bases, with 10 bases of the junction left unmatched. DNA of the CDR3: TGTGCCAGCAGGGACAGAGGACAGGGCGTCTACAATGAGCAGTTCTTC. Amino acids: CASRDRGQGVYNEQFF.

This clonotype showed up just a few times. The chain carries TRBV5-5 and TRBJ2-6; D is uncertain. The CDR3 is made up of 13 amino acids. The germline gives CDR1 SGHKS, CDR2 YYEKEE (reference sequence). Trimming shortened V by 6 bases and J by 12 bases, and 16 bases separated the two germline ends. CDR3 amino acids: CASTVPPSGVLTF. The CDR3 DNA reads as TGTGCCAGCACCGTACCTCCCTCGGGCGTCCTGACTTTC.

This clonotype appeared many times. V gene TRBV5-1 combines with J gene TRBJ2-7, with a tentative D call TRBD2 (6 bases). CDR1 is SGHRS and CDR2 is YFSETQ in the germline V gene. Trimming took off 4 bases at V and 4 bases at J, with 18 bases between the two ends. This CDR3 is 15 amino acids long. The CDR3 is CASSPGGGEQYEQYF. The CDR3, as DNA: TGCGCCAGCAGCCCCGGCGGCGGGGAACAATACGAGCAGTACTTC. The variable domain in full, completed from reference TRBV5-1 and TRBJ2-7, reads KAGVTQTPRYLIKTRGQQVTLSCSPISGHRSVSWYQQTPGQGLQFLFEYFSETQRNKGNFPGRFSGRQFSNSRSEMNVSTLELGDSALYLCASSPGGGEQYEQYFGPGTRLTVT.

This clonotype was detected only a few times. The V gene is TRBV12-3 or TRBV12-4, the J gene TRBJ2-5, with D maybe TRBD2 (7 bases). Trimming removed 6 bases at V and 5 bases at J, with 13 bases between. The CDR3 runs to 13 residues. The DNA of the CDR3 is TGTGCCAGCAGCTCGGGGGGCGACGAGACCCAGTACTTC. The encoded protein is CASSSGGDETQYF.

This clonotype has ten or more counts. The chain combines TRBV20-1 with TRBJ1-6; D may be TRBD1 (6 bases). With 1 base removed from V and 7 bases from J, the gap between germline ends came to 14 bases. Germline V gives CDR1 DFQATT, CDR2 SNEGSKA (reference sequence). There are 15 residues in the CDR3. CDR3 coding DNA: TGCAGTGCTAGAGTAAAACAGGGAGGCAATTCACCCCTCCACTTT. Amino acids: CSARVKQGGNSPLHF.

This clonotype has a count of ten or more. The CDR3 protein is CASSLQGDGYTF. The CDR3 bases are TGTGCCAGCAGCTTACAGGGAGATGGCTACACCTTC. The chain uses TRBV7-9 and TRBJ1-2, with a tentative D call TRBD1 (5 bases). This CDR3 spans 12 amino acids. Looked up from germline, CDR1 is SEHNR and CDR2 is FQNEAQ (reference sequence). Trimming removed 2 bases at V and 6 bases at J, with 7 bases between.

There are many counts of this clonotype. This chain uses TRBV29-1 with TRBJ1-1; D gene unclear. Trimming removed 7 bases from V and 0 bases from J, with 12 bases in between. This CDR3 is 13 amino acids long. CDR1 and CDR2 from the germline V gene are SQVTM and ANQGSEA. The DNA of the CDR3 is TGCAGCGGGGAGTACTCCATGAACACTGAAGCTTTCTTT. This codes for CSGEYSMNTEAFF. The full variable domain, with the rest looked up from reference TRBV29-1 and TRBJ1-1, is SAVISQKPSRDICQRGTSLTIQCQVDSQVTMMFWYRQQPGQSLTLIATANQGSEATYESGFVIDKFPISRPNLTFSTLTVSNMSPEDSSIYLCSGEYSMNTEAFFGQGTRLTVV.

This sequence joins TRBV4-2 and TRBJ2-1; TRBD1 aligns across 10 bases. Looked up from germline, CDR1 is LGHNA and CDR2 is YNFKEQ. This CDR3 has 16 amino acids. V trimming: 4 bases; J trimming: 8 bases; junction bases outside the gene matches: 11. CDR3 coding DNA: TGTGCCAGCAGCCTACCACCGGGACAGGGGTCCCATGAGCAGTTCTTC. It is translated as CASSLPPGQGSHEQFF.

This clonotype was observed at least ten times. This chain uses TRBV7-9 with TRBJ2-3; possible D gene TRBD2, 6 bases. There are 18 residues in the CDR3. V gave up 5 bases and J gave up 1 base, with 22 bases separating them. Germline V gene sequence: CDR1 SEHNR, CDR2 FQNEAQ (reference sequence). The CDR3 nucleotides are TGTGCCAGCAGCCGGCCCGGGACGCTAGCGCGGCGCACAGATACGCAGTATTTT. It translates to CASSRPGTLARRTDTQYF.

This clonotype was recorded at least ten times. The CDR3 sequence: CASSYNSLNSRDTEAFF. The CDR3 DNA follows: TGTGCCAGCAGTTATAACTCCCTTAACTCGCGGGACACTGAAGCTTTCTTT. The chain carries TRBV6-2 or TRBV6-3 and TRBJ1-1; no firm D call. CDR1 is MNHEY, CDR2 SVGEGT, per germline. CDR3 length: 17 residues. With 3 bases removed from V and 3 bases from J, the gap between germline ends came to 20 bases.

This clonotype came up a few times. V and J are TRBV5-4 and TRBJ2-7; 8 bases line up with TRBD1. V shed 1 base, J shed 3 bases, and the junction held 3 bases outside the gene matches. Germline CDR1 SGHNT, CDR2 YYREEE (reference sequence). The CDR3 length is 14 residues. The CDR3 nucleotides are TGTGCCAGCAGCTTGTTACAGGGGGACTACGAGCAGTACTTC. Its translation is CASSLLQGDYEQYF.

This clonotype came up many times. V and J are TRBV5-1 and TRBJ1-2; the match to TRBD1 covers 9 bases. The CDR3 has 14 amino acids. J lost 8 bases, V lost 3 bases, and 8 bases had no gene match. CDR1 is SGHRS, CDR2 YFSETQ, per germline. The CDR3 loop reads CASSSGTGGAGYTF. CDR3 nucleotides: TGCGCCAGCAGCTCCGGCACAGGGGGCGCCGGCTACACCTTC.

This clonotype has a count of ten or more. The chain is built from TRBV7-2 and TRBJ1-5; 8 bases match TRBD1. Trimming at V came to 1 base and at J to 0 bases, leaving 5 bases not matched to a gene. CDR1 and CDR2 from the germline V gene are SGHTA and FQGNSA. There are 17 residues in the CDR3. CDR3 sequence: CASSLVTGGDSNQPQHF. Here the CDR3 DNA reads TGTGCCAGCAGCTTAGTAACAGGGGGTGATAGCAATCAGCCCCAGCATTTT.

Many counts were recorded for this clonotype. The genes are TRBV11-1 and TRBJ1-6; TRBD1 might be the D (6 bases). This CDR3 spans 14 amino acids. Germline CDR1 reads SGHAT; CDR2 reads FQDESV (reference sequence). V lost 3 bases and J lost 13, with 16 bases in between. As DNA, the CDR3 is TGTGCCAGCAGCTTCGGCAGGGGTGAGACGCCCCTCCACTTT. Residues: CASSFGRGETPLHF.

This clonotype has a count of ten or more. The V and J genes are TRBV28 and TRBJ2-4, with D perhaps TRBD1 (6 bases). The CDR3 is 13 residues long. Germline V gene lookup returns CDR1 MDHEN and CDR2 SYDVKM. V was trimmed by 5 bases and J by 7 bases, leaving 12 bases between them. CDR3 protein: CASSLRQDNIQYF. Here the CDR3 DNA reads TGTGCCAGCAGTCTACGACAGGACAACATTCAGTACTTC.

As to this clonotype: A much larger clonotype is one base distant, so this may be a read error. The chain carries TRBV12-3 or TRBV12-4 and TRBJ1-2; the D is unclear. CDR3 length equals 17 residues. V lost 4 bases, J lost 1 base, and 19 bases lay in between. The CDR3 DNA follows: TGTGCCAGCAGTTCATTTTATGGGGAGGACCTTAACTATGGCTACACCTTC. Translation: CASSSFYGEDLNYGYTF.